This TCR beta chain was identified in a study of tumor-infiltrating lymphocytes in localized non-small cell lung cancer. Study-level findings and limits: IM1 and IM2 tumors showed no difference in T-cell fraction.

About this clone: Its target is unknown.

V gave up 2 bases and J gave up 5 bases, with 13 bases separating them. Germline V gene lookup returns CDR1 SGHDT and CDR2 YYEEEE. The CDR3 covers 14 residues. The assay was immunoSEQ multiplex PCR, and TCRdb's table has in-frame clones only and misses some. The repertoire consists of over 10,000 clones, with 70% to 80% occurring once and the leading ten covering about a sixth. Sequenced sample: uninvolved lung tissue not adjacent to the tumor. The clonotype originates from a human donor with non-small cell lung cancer. The chain uses TRBV5-6 and TRBJ2-5; D may be TRBD2 (6 bases). Here the CDR3 reads CASSFRGSRETQYF. CDR3 DNA: TGTGCCAGCAGCTTCCGGGGGTCGAGGGAGACCCAGTACTTC.